Below, 10 T cell receptor beta chains from the same sample are listed, as sequenced in a study of technical replicates of blood from a few donors. The repertoire was sequenced with immunoSEQ multiplex PCR; TCRdb's copy has only in-frame clones and lacks some. The sample consists of around 80,000 clones, over 75% of them appearing once. Sequencing used T cells isolated from PBMCs. Every receptor here comes from a human donor in good health.

V is TRBV18 and J is TRBJ2-7, with 11 positions matching TRBD2. Looked up from germline, CDR1 is KGHSH and CDR2 is LQKENI. The junction had 1 base not matched to a gene; V was cut back by 3 bases and J by 0 bases. The CDR3 runs to 15 residues. CDR3 amino acids: CASSPTSGSSYEQYF. The CDR3 DNA follows: TGTGCCAGCTCACCCACTAGCGGGAGCTCCTACGAGCAGTACTTC. Drawing the rest from reference TRBV18 and TRBJ2-7, the complete variable domain is NAGVMQNPRHLVRRRGQEARLRCSPMKGHSHVYWYRQLPEEGLKFMVYLQKENIIDESGMPKERFSAEFPKEGPSILRIQQVVRGDSAAYFCASSPTSGSSYEQYFGPGTRLTVT.

The CDR3 loop reads CAISLGLGSYEQYF. CDR3 nucleotides: TGTGCCATATCTCTAGGATTGGGCTCCTACGAGCAGTACTTC. This chain joins TRBV5-4 and TRBJ2-7; D unclear. The V gene lost 9 bases and the J gene lost 0 bases, with 16 bases spanning the gap. The CDR3 consists of 14 residues. Germline V lookup: CDR1 SGHNT, CDR2 YYREEE (reference sequence).

This chain joins TRBV10-3 and TRBJ2-5; TRBD1 might be the D (6 bases). The CDR3 runs 13 residues. The V gene lost 6 bases and the J gene lost 5 bases, with 13 bases spanning the gap. CDR1 is ENHRY, CDR2 SYGVKD, per germline. The CDR3 DNA is TGTGCCATCAGCTCCGGGACATTGGAGACCCAGTACTTC. It is translated as CAISSGTLETQYF.

The CDR3 sequence: CASYGQGRDTQYF. As DNA, the CDR3 is TGTGCCAGTTATGGACAGGGGAGAGATACGCAGTATTTT. The V call is TRBV28, the J call TRBJ2-3; 9 bases are a match to TRBD1. The trim removed 9 bases at V and 5 bases at J, leaving 6 bases unmatched. The CDR3 loop spans 13 amino acids. Germline V gives CDR1 MDHEN, CDR2 SYDVKM.

V is TRBV7-2 and J is TRBJ2-3; weak D call: TRBD2 (6 bases). This CDR3 contains 14 residues. In germline, CDR1 is SGHTA, CDR2 FQGNSA. V was clipped by 2 bases and J by 3 bases, with 9 bases between them. The CDR3 sequence: CASSLNSGTDTQYF. The CDR3 DNA is TGTGCCAGCAGCTTAAATAGCGGTACAGATACGCAGTATTTT.

The V and J genes are TRBV13 and TRBJ2-7, with D possibly TRBD1 on 6 matching bases. Germline lookup yields CDR1 PRHDT and CDR2 FYEKMQ (reference sequence). The CDR3 consists of 14 residues. Trimming removed 5 bases from V and 3 bases from J, with 14 bases in between. CDR3 DNA: TGTGCCAGCAGCGAGAGGACAGCTTTCTACGAGCAGTACTTC. Translating it yields CASSERTAFYEQYF.

In this sample, this clone turned up once. The gene calls are TRBV14 and TRBJ1-2; D remains unclear. V lost 1 base and J 1 base, leaving 7 bases between the germline ends. CDR1 is SGHDN and CDR2 is FVKESK in the germline V gene. The CDR3 totals 14 residues. CDR3 sequence reads: CASSQVSINYGYTF. The DNA of the CDR3 is TGTGCCAGCAGCCAAGTCAGTATTAACTATGGCTACACCTTC.

The J gene is TRBJ2-1, the V gene TRBV4-3; 12 bases match TRBD2. J was trimmed by 7 bases and V by 4 bases; bases with no gene match: 11. This CDR3 spans 17 amino acids. Germline-derived CDR1 and CDR2 are LGHNA and YSLEER. CDR3 DNA sequence: TGCGCCAGCAGCCCTACTCTAGCGGGAGGGCCAGAAAATGAGCAGTTCTTC. Protein product: CASSPTLAGGPENEQFF.

This rearrangement joins TRBV28 to TRBJ2-3; 7 nucleotides agree with TRBD2. The CDR3 is made up of 15 amino acids. V shed 4 bases, J shed 6 bases, and the junction held 10 bases outside the gene matches. Germline CDR1 MDHEN, CDR2 SYDVKM. CDR3 sequence (DNA): TGTGCCAGCAGTTACAGCGGGATTGGTAGGGATACGCAGTATTTT. Translation: CASSYSGIGRDTQYF.

The chain couples TRBV5-6 to TRBJ1-2; 8 positions match TRBD1. Per germline, CDR1 SGHDT and CDR2 YYEEEE. The V and J ends lost 3 bases and 2 bases, in that order; junction bases with no gene match: 3. The CDR3 runs to 14 residues. The CDR3 sequence is CASSYRTGNYGYTF. DNA for the CDR3: TGTGCCAGCAGCTACCGGACAGGGAACTATGGCTACACCTTC.